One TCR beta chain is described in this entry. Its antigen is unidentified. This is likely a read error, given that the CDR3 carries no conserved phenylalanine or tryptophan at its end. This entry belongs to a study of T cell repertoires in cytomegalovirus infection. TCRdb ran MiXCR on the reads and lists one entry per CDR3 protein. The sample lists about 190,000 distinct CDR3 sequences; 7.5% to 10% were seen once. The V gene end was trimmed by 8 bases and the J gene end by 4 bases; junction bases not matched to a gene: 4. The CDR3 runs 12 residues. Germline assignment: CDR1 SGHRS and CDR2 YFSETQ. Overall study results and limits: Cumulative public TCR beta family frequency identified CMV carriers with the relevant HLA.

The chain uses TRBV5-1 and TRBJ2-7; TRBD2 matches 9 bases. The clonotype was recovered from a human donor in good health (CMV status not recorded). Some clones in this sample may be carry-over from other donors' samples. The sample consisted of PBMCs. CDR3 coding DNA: TGCGCCAGTCGGACTAGCGAATACGAGCAGTACTCC. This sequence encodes CASRTSEYEQYS.